The rows below give T cell receptor beta chains drawn from one sample of a study of blood T cell repertoires in COVID-19. TCRdb keeps only in-frame clones here, not all; method: immunoSEQ multiplex PCR. The table has 300,000 to 350,000 clones, around nine tenths seen once. The specimen was peripheral blood. The receptor source for this set is a woman in her 30s with COVID-19, enrolled during active disease. CDR3s include the opening cysteine and the closing phenylalanine or tryptophan. The order of the fields is D gene, J gene, clone size, V gene, CDR3 protein. The D gene is left open where the match is weak. Some rows have no size entry. The others give once, few or many, or a class for an expanded clone.

D gene: -
J gene: TRBJ1-3
clone size: -
V gene: TRBV7-9
CDR3 protein: CASSLFPIRGGNTIYF

D gene: -
J gene: TRBJ1-1
clone size: -
V gene: TRBV6-5
CDR3 protein: CASTARQDGEAFF

D gene: -
J gene: TRBJ1-5
clone size: -
V gene: TRBV24-1
CDR3 protein: CATSDSTKSHQPQHF

D gene: -
J gene: TRBJ2-6
clone size: -
V gene: TRBV19
CDR3 protein: CASNPGHFSGANVLTF

D gene: TRBD2
J gene: TRBJ2-7
clone size: -
V gene: TRBV28
CDR3 protein: CASSSSGRAEQYF

D gene: TRBD1
J gene: TRBJ1-1
clone size: -
V gene: TRBV6-5
CDR3 protein: CASNIGQENTEAFF

D gene: TRBD2
J gene: TRBJ2-1
clone size: -
V gene: TRBV15
CDR3 protein: CATSREGGQTSNEQFF

D gene: TRBD1
J gene: TRBJ2-1
clone size: -
V gene: TRBV28
CDR3 protein: CASRTGGGDEQFF

D gene: TRBD1
J gene: TRBJ2-2
clone size: -
V gene: TRBV12-5
CDR3 protein: CASGWATTGGTGELFF

D gene: TRBD1
J gene: TRBJ2-7
clone size: -
V gene: TRBV29-1
CDR3 protein: CSVCLSGGPYEQYF

D gene: -
J gene: TRBJ1-1
clone size: -
V gene: TRBV11-2
CDR3 protein: CASSFGFGNTEAFF

D gene: -
J gene: TRBJ2-7
clone size: -
V gene: TRBV6-5
CDR3 protein: CASSYSKAYEQYF

D gene: -
J gene: TRBJ2-2
clone size: -
V gene: TRBV7-9
CDR3 protein: CASSPKFPSGLNTGELFF

D gene: -
J gene: TRBJ1-1
clone size: -
V gene: TRBV5-1
CDR3 protein: CASSTGLFLNTEAFF

D gene: -
J gene: TRBJ1-6
clone size: -
V gene: TRBV27
CDR3 protein: CASSLSARRTNSPLHF

D gene: -
J gene: TRBJ1-2
clone size: -
V gene: TRBV7-9
CDR3 protein: CASSLGGAGYTF

D gene: TRBD1
J gene: TRBJ1-2
clone size: -
V gene: TRBV10-1
CDR3 protein: CASSAGQGNGYTF

D gene: -
J gene: TRBJ2-3
clone size: once
V gene: TRBV7-2
CDR3 protein: CASSPRGFQVDTQYF

D gene: TRBD1
J gene: TRBJ1-4
clone size: -
V gene: TRBV29-1
CDR3 protein: CSALPRGTGGDEKLFF

D gene: TRBD2
J gene: TRBJ2-7
clone size: -
V gene: TRBV10-2
CDR3 protein: CASSESGSGSYPSYF

D gene: TRBD2
J gene: TRBJ2-7
clone size: -
V gene: TRBV28
CDR3 protein: CASSLWTSAKPYEQYF

D gene: -
J gene: TRBJ2-3
clone size: -
V gene: TRBV27
CDR3 protein: CASSLSFLPSTDTQYF

D gene: -
J gene: TRBJ2-7
clone size: -
V gene: TRBV7-2
CDR3 protein: CASSLDPRDRGQYF

D gene: TRBD2
J gene: TRBJ2-7
clone size: -
V gene: TRBV29-1
CDR3 protein: CSVGKASGRDWQYF

D gene: -
J gene: TRBJ1-5
clone size: -
V gene: TRBV21-1
CDR3 protein: CADNRDRGRKGDQPQHF

D gene: -
J gene: TRBJ2-1
clone size: -
V gene: TRBV6-5
CDR3 protein: CASRRGGSSYNEQFF

D gene: TRBD1
J gene: TRBJ2-1
clone size: -
V gene: TRBV6-5
CDR3 protein: CAVGTGVIDEQFF

D gene: -
J gene: TRBJ2-5
clone size: -
V gene: TRBV6-5
CDR3 protein: CASGQSQETQYF

D gene: TRBD1
J gene: TRBJ2-3
clone size: -
V gene: TRBV24-1
CDR3 protein: CATGTGSTDTQYF

D gene: -
J gene: TRBJ2-2
clone size: -
V gene: TRBV6-1
CDR3 protein: CASSAHRAPNTGELFF

D gene: -
J gene: TRBJ1-3
clone size: once
V gene: TRBV5-1
CDR3 protein: CASMTKPGNTIYF

D gene: TRBD1
J gene: TRBJ1-5
clone size: -
V gene: TRBV6-5
CDR3 protein: CAATRGLGQPQHF

D gene: -
J gene: TRBJ1-6
clone size: -
V gene: TRBV9
CDR3 protein: CASSGLGVSPLHF

D gene: TRBD1
J gene: TRBJ1-5
clone size: -
V gene: TRBV28
CDR3 protein: CASSLGTGDQPQHF

D gene: -
J gene: TRBJ2-3
clone size: -
V gene: TRBV20-1
CDR3 protein: CSASSRTPTDTQYF

D gene: -
J gene: TRBJ2-7
clone size: -
V gene: TRBV6-2/TRBV6-3
CDR3 protein: CASSLGQNEQYF

D gene: -
J gene: TRBJ2-2
clone size: -
V gene: TRBV7-3
CDR3 protein: CASSKQPYTGELFF

D gene: -
J gene: TRBJ1-5
clone size: -
V gene: TRBV15
CDR3 protein: CATSSSTALGNQPQHF

D gene: -
J gene: TRBJ1-2
clone size: -
V gene: TRBV28
CDR3 protein: CASSSGAYGYTF

D gene: -
J gene: TRBJ2-2
clone size: -
V gene: TRBV9
CDR3 protein: CASSAERVTGELFF

D gene: TRBD2
J gene: TRBJ2-3
clone size: -
V gene: TRBV4-1
CDR3 protein: CASSQVETSGARGADTQYF

D gene: TRBD1
J gene: TRBJ1-2
clone size: once
V gene: TRBV3-1/TRBV3-2
CDR3 protein: CASSPTGQSYGYTF

D gene: TRBD1
J gene: TRBJ1-1
clone size: once
V gene: TRBV28
CDR3 protein: CASSLRQGAYTEAFF

D gene: TRBD1
J gene: TRBJ1-4
clone size: -
V gene: TRBV5-1
CDR3 protein: CASSGWTGKDEKLFF

D gene: TRBD2
J gene: TRBJ2-2
clone size: -
V gene: TRBV7-9
CDR3 protein: CASSFTSANTGELFF